Listed below are T cell receptor beta chains from one sample, sequenced in a study of beta chain features in type 1 diabetes. The repertoire was sequenced with immunoSEQ multiplex PCR; TCRdb's copy has only in-frame clones and lacks some. The profile shows hundreds of thousands of clones, approximately 8% of them singletons. Sample: central memory CD4+ T cells from blood. Every receptor here comes from a young woman in good health. Each CDR3 is given with its conserved first and last residue. The order of the fields is D gene, clone size, V gene, J gene, CDR3 DNA, CDR3 protein. A D gene is named only where the DNA matches it firmly. The size of a clone is reported for some rows only, either as once, few or many, or as a class for expanded clones.

NA	NA	TRBV11-2	TRBJ1-1	TGTGCCAGCAGCTTGTCGTCGGGTGAAGCTTTCTTT	CASSLSSGEAFF
NA	few	TRBV28	TRBJ1-1	TGTGCCAGCAGTTTACCGGGTACTGAAGCTTTCTTT	CASSLPGTEAFF
TRBD2	few	TRBV6-4	TRBJ2-7	TGTGCCAGAGCGCTTACTCCGGGACTAGCGGGGAAATACGAGCAGTACTTC	CARALTPGLAGKYEQYF
NA	NA	TRBV7-2	TRBJ2-1	TGTGCCAGCAGCTTAGGGTACTACAATGAGCAGTTCTTC	CASSLGYYNEQFF
TRBD1	NA	TRBV18	TRBJ2-3	TGTGCCAGCTCACGGGGACAGGGCACAGATACGCAGTATTTT	CASSRGQGTDTQYF
NA	many	TRBV15	TRBJ2-5	TGTGCCACCAGAGAGGGGGGAGCGAATCAAGAGACCCAGTACTTC	CATREGGANQETQYF
NA	few	TRBV21-1	TRBJ1-2	TGTGCCAGCAGCCCACAGGGGCAGGGCTATGGCTACACCTTC	CASSPQGQGYGYTF
NA	NA	TRBV5-1	TRBJ2-5	TGCGCCAGCAGCGGCTTTCCGGGACCAGGGGAGACCCAGTACTTC	CASSGFPGPGETQYF
NA	few	TRBV28	TRBJ1-2	TGTGCCAGCAGCCGCGGACAGTCCGGCTATGGCTACACCTTC	CASSRGQSGYGYTF
NA	many	TRBV7-2	TRBJ2-3	TGTGCCAGCAGCTATGGGGGGAGCACAGATACGCAGTATTTT	CASSYGGSTDTQYF
NA	NA	TRBV18	TRBJ2-1	TGTGCCAGCTCACTTGCAGCCTACAATGAGCAGTTCTTC	CASSLAAYNEQFF
TRBD2	NA	TRBV5-4	TRBJ2-3	TGTGCCAGCAGCTGGAGAGCGGGAGGGCCAAGTGATACGCAGTATTTT	CASSWRAGGPSDTQYF
NA	few	TRBV15	TRBJ2-5	TGTGCCACCAGCAGAGGTGGGTCGCGGGCCTTCCAAGAGACCCAGTACTTC	CATSRGGSRAFQETQYF
NA	NA	TRBV14	TRBJ1-1	TGTGCCAGCACCACCCTCAACGGGGACACTGAAGCTTTCTTT	CASTTLNGDTEAFF
NA	NA	TRBV10-3	TRBJ2-1	TGTGCCATCAGCTATGCTGTCGGGAGCCTTCACAATGAGCAGTTCTTC	CAISYAVGSLHNEQFF
TRBD2	NA	TRBV7-2	TRBJ2-5	TGTGCCAGCAGTCCCGGGACTACCACCGAGGAGACCCAGTACTTC	CASSPGTTTEETQYF
NA	few	TRBV10-3	TRBJ2-7	TGTGCCATCAGTGAGTCGATACTCTCCTACGAGCAGTACTTC	CAISESILSYEQYF
NA	few	TRBV7-2	TRBJ2-5	TGTGCCAGCAGTCTCGGAACCAACCAAGAGACCCAGTACTTC	CASSLGTNQETQYF
TRBD2	NA	TRBV28	TRBJ2-1	TGTGCCAGCACCACTTGGGGGGGTAGCTCCTACAATGAGCAGTTCTTC	CASTTWGGSSYNEQFF
TRBD1	NA	TRBV28	TRBJ2-6	TGTGCCAGCAGTTTATCAGGGGGCGCAGGAGGTGCTGGGGCCAACGTCCTGACTTTC	CASSLSGGAGGAGANVLTF
NA	few	TRBV5-4	TRBJ2-1	TGTGCCAGCAGCGTCGACAGCTCCTACAATGAGCAGTTCTTC	CASSVDSSYNEQFF
TRBD1	NA	TRBV9	TRBJ2-3	TGTGCCAGCAGCGTTGGACAGGGGGCGGAATATACGCAGTATTTT	CASSVGQGAEYTQYF
TRBD1	few	TRBV5-1	TRBJ1-1	TGCGCCAGCAGCGCCGGGACAGGCTCCTTGAACACTGAAGCTTTCTTT	CASSAGTGSLNTEAFF